Listed below are T cell receptor beta chains from one sample, sequenced in a study of post-analysis software for immune sequencing data. TCRdb redid the calling of the PCR reads with MiXCR, one entry per CDR3 protein. Altogether roughly 800,000 distinct CDR3 sequences are present, about half being singletons, with the ten largest covering roughly 4.5%. Source material: blood. Every receptor here comes from a girl aged 5 to 17 with multiple sclerosis. Each CDR3 is given with its conserved first and last residue. Each record gives: clone size, J gene, CDR3 length, V gene, D gene, CDR3 DNA, CDR3 protein. The D gene is left open where the match is weak. Clone sizes are given selectively: once, few, many, or a class where the clone is expanded.

NA	TRBJ2-1	15	TRBV13	TRBD2	TGTGCCAGCAGCACTAGCGGGAGGGCGTCCAATGAGCAGTTCTTC	CASSTSGRASNEQFF
once	TRBJ1-4	15	TRBV4-3	NA	TGCGCCAGCAGCCAAGAAGGCAGGGACGGGGAAAAACTGTTTTTT	CASSQEGRDGEKLFF
NA	TRBJ2-1	15	TRBV6-1	NA	TGTGCCAGCAGTGAGATCCAACAGGTCTACAATGAGCAGTTCTTC	CASSEIQQVYNEQFF
NA	TRBJ2-4	20	TRBV7-7	NA	NA	CASSLGLNTEAFFGQFGQYF
NA	TRBJ2-3	16	TRBV7-9	TRBD2	TGTGCCAGCAGACCATTAGGGAGGGGACGCACAGATACGCAGTATTTT	CASRPLGRGRTDTQYF
NA	TRBJ1-5	13	TRBV6-6	NA	TGTGCCAGCAGTCCAACTCGCAGGGAATCCCAGCATTTT	CASSPTRRESQHF
NA	TRBJ2-4	11	TRBV6-2/TRBV6-3	NA	TGTGCCAGCAGTCAGGGGCACATTCAGTACTTC	CASSQGHIQYF
few	TRBJ1-1	15	TRBV20-1	NA	TGCAGTGCTAGACCGGTTTCTGGGGTTTACACTGAAGCTTTCTTT	CSARPVSGVYTEAFF
NA	TRBJ1-6	14	TRBV7-2	NA	TGTGCCAGCAGCTTAAAGCCTGCCGATTCACCCCTCCACTTT	CASSLKPADSPLHF
few	TRBJ1-1	13	TRBV6-5	NA	TGTGCCAGCAGTTATACAGCGAACACTGAAGCTTTCTTT	CASSYTANTEAFF
few	TRBJ2-7	11	TRBV6-2/TRBV6-3	NA	TGTGCCAGCAGTCAGCGGGACGAGCAGTACTTC	CASSQRDEQYF
once	TRBJ1-5	14	TRBV24-1	NA	TGTGCCACCAGTGATTCAGTGACCTGGGAGCCCCAGCATTTT	CATSDSVTWEPQHF
NA	TRBJ2-5	13	TRBV20-1	NA	TGCAGTGCAAGTGGACACTACCAAGAGACCCAGTACTTC	CSASGHYQETQYF
few	TRBJ2-7	16	TRBV15	NA	TGTGCCACCAGCGGGGGATTAGTCGCGCCGGAAAGCGAGCAGTACTTC	CATSGGLVAPESEQYF
few	TRBJ2-7	16	TRBV7-9	TRBD2	TGTGCCAGCAGCTTAGTCTCGGGACTAGCAGCCTACGAGCAGTACTTC	CASSLVSGLAAYEQYF
few	TRBJ2-1	21	TRBV20-1	NA	TGCAGTGCTAGAGGAAGTGGGGGCCCCAATATAGATTCTTGGTCCTACAATGAGCAGTTCTTC	CSARGSGGPNIDSWSYNEQFF
few	TRBJ1-2	18	TRBV4-2	NA	TGTGCCAGCAGCCAAGAACCTGCAGTTCCCAATCCTAACTATGGCTACACCTTC	CASSQEPAVPNPNYGYTF
NA	TRBJ2-1	11	TRBV29-1	NA	TGCAGCGTTGCGTCAAGCAATGAGCAGTTCTTC	CSVASSNEQFF
NA	TRBJ1-2	14	TRBV9	NA	TGTGCCAGCGGCGGGACCGCCGCTAACTATGGCTACACCTTC	CASGGTAANYGYTF
NA	TRBJ2-7	15	TRBV29-1	NA	TGCAGCGTTGAAGATCGGGGGGCAGGGAACCACGAGCAGTACTTC	CSVEDRGAGNHEQYF
NA	TRBJ2-7	14	TRBV29-1	NA	TGCAGCGTCTCGAGGGCAGGGGTAACCGACGAGCAGTACTTC	CSVSRAGVTDEQYF
NA	TRBJ1-1	15	TRBV28	NA	TGTGCCAGCAGTTTCGCCGGCGAGCCGAACACTGAAGCTTTCTTT	CASSFAGEPNTEAFF
NA	TRBJ2-5	13	TRBV27	NA	TGTGCCACGCGATCTAGCGCCCAAGAGACCCAGTACTTC	CATRSSAQETQYF
NA	TRBJ2-3	14	TRBV29-1	NA	TGCAGCGCTGGAAGGGGGGAGGGCACAGATACGCAGTATTTT	CSAGRGEGTDTQYF
NA	TRBJ1-3	13	TRBV12-3/TRBV12-4	NA	TGTGCCAGCCGGGGCAATACTGGAAACACCATATATTTT	CASRGNTGNTIYF
NA	TRBJ2-5	13	TRBV5-6	NA	TGTGCCAGCAGCTTCGTAGGCCAAGAGACCCAGTACTTC	CASSFVGQETQYF
NA	TRBJ2-3	11	TRBV6-6	TRBD2	TGTGCCAGCAACGGGAGGGTGGCGCAGTATTTT	CASNGRVAQYF
NA	TRBJ1-2	14	TRBV20-1	TRBD1	TGCAGTGCTAGAGTCCGACAGGGGGCGAGGGGCTACACCTTC	CSARVRQGARGYTF
once	TRBJ1-2	14	TRBV20-1	TRBD1	TGCAGTGCTAGAGTCCCAGGGGGCGTCTATGGCTACACCTTC	CSARVPGGVYGYTF
NA	TRBJ1-1	14	TRBV27	TRBD1	TGTGCCAGCAGGGGACAGGGGGTGAACACTGAAGCTTTCTTT	CASRGQGVNTEAFF
NA	TRBJ2-1	17	TRBV18	TRBD2	TGTGCCAGCTCACCCGCGGGAGAGGGAAGCTCCTACAATGAGCAGTTCTTC	CASSPAGEGSSYNEQFF
few	TRBJ2-7	13	TRBV20-1	NA	TGCAGTGCTAGTGTCAGGGGAACCTACGAGCAGTACTTC	CSASVRGTYEQYF